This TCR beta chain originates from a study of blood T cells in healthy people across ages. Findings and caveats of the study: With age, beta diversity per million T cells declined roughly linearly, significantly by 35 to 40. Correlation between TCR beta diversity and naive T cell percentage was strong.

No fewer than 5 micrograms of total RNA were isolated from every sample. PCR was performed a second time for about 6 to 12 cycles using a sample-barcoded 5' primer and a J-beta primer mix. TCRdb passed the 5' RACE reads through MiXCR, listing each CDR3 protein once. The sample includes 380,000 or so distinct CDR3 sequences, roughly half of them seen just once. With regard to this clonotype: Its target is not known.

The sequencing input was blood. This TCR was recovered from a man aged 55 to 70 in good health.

CDR3 nucleotides: TGTGCCAGCAGTTACTCGGGACAGTCCTACGAGCAGTACTTC. This codes for CASSYSGQSYEQYF. This rearrangement joins TRBV6-5 to TRBJ2-7; 7 nucleotides agree with TRBD1. Germline CDR1 is MNHEY and CDR2 is SVGAGI. After removal of 0 bases from V and 1 base from J, the junction contained 0 bases not matched to a gene. The CDR3 length is 14 residues.